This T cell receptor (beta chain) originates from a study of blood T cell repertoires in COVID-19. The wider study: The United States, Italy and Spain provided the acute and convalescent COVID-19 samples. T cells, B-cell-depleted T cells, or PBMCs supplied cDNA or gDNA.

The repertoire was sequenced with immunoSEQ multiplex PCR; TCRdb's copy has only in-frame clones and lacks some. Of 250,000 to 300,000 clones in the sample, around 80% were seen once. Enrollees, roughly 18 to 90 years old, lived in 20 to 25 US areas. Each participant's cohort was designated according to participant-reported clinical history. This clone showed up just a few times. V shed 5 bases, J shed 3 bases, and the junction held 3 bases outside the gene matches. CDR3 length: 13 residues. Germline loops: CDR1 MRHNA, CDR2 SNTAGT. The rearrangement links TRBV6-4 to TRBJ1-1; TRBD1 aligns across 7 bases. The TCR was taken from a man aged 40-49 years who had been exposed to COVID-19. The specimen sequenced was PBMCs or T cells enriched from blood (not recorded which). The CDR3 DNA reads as TGTGCCAGCAGTACCGGGACAGACACTGAAGCTTTCTTT. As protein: CASSTGTDTEAFF.